This T cell receptor (beta chain) was observed in a study of blood T cells in healthy people across ages. Study-level findings and limits: Naive T cell percentage and TCR beta diversity correlated strongly.

As concerns this clonotype: The target antigen is unknown.

A second PCR of 7 to 11 cycles used a sample-barcoded 5' primer and a J-beta primer mix. There were at least 2.5 million CDR3-containing paired-end reads obtained from each sample. TCRdb used MiXCR to reprocess the 5' RACE reads, holding one entry per CDR3 protein. The sample has some 900,000 distinct CDR3 sequences, about 48% seen once; the top ten hold over 10%. Peripheral blood samples of around 11 milliliters were drawn from each donor. Trimming cost V 0 bases and J 3 bases, with 8 bases left between them. The CDR3 spans 14 residues. CDR1 and CDR2 from the germline V gene are DFQATT and SNEGSKA (reference sequence).

The rearrangement joins TRBV20-1 to TRBJ2-2; D possibly corresponds to TRBD1 (5 bases). The receptor was isolated from a man between 25 and 39 years old in good health. The sequenced material came from blood. CDR3 residues: CSARDSGYTGELFF. CDR3 bases: TGCAGTGCTAGAGATTCAGGGTACACCGGGGAGCTGTTTTTT.